The present T cell receptor (beta chain) was sequenced within a study of cytomegalovirus exposure and HLA in healthy donors. Notes on the study in general: Rarity held for most TCR sequences, but there were some public TCRs that occurred in many donors.

Concerning this clone itself: Its specificity is not known.

It was with 60 Vbeta and 13 Jbeta primers that the PCR ran. TCRdb's copy holds only in-frame clones and misses some; the assay was immunoSEQ multiplex PCR. The sample has roughly 150,000 clones, and its top ten clones hold roughly 1.6%. Healthy individuals who donated bone marrow served as the donors. Germline CDR1 is SEHNR and CDR2 is FQNEAQ (reference sequence). The V segment lost 1 base and the J segment 3 bases; nucleotides outside the gene matches: 9. This CDR3 spans 17 amino acids. The sequence was collected from a woman between 45 and 65 years old in good health and CMV-seronegative. Sequenced sample: PBMCs. This chain connects TRBV7-9 to TRBJ2-1; 7 bases map to TRBD2. CDR3 nucleotide sequence: TGTGCCAGCAGCTTAGACCCCTCACAGCGGGGCTACAATGAGCAGTTCTTC. This sequence encodes CASSLDPSQRGYNEQFF.